One sample yielded the 24 T cell receptor beta chains listed below, sequenced in a study of early T cells in non-severe SARS-CoV-2 infection. TCRdb fed the 5' RACE reads into MiXCR, producing one record per CDR3 protein. The sample records 30,000 to 40,000 distinct CDR3 sequences, approximately 4.6% being singletons. Material for sequencing was whole blood. The receptors stem from an adult who was a healthcare worker with PCR-confirmed SARS-CoV-2 infection or an uninfected control (not recorded which).

There are many counts of this clonotype. The chain is built from TRBV14 and TRBJ1-1; D gene uncertain. Trimming pared 1 base from V and 7 bases from J, leaving 13 bases between. The CDR3 has 14 amino acids. Germline V gene lookup returns CDR1 SGHDN and CDR2 FVKESK. CDR3 residues: CASSQVIFPIEAFF. CDR3 nucleotide sequence: TGTGCCAGCAGCCAAGTTATTTTCCCCATTGAAGCTTTCTTT.

There are many counts of this clonotype. The chain is built from TRBV28 and TRBJ1-5, with 7 bases that match TRBD1. Germline V CDR1 and CDR2: MDHEN, SYDVKM. The CDR3 contains 15 residues. V dropped 7 bases and J dropped 0; count of bases not matched to a gene: 6. CDR3 bases: TGTGCCAGCACCTGGACAGGCTATAGCAATCAGCCCCAGCATTTT. This gives the protein CASTWTGYSNQPQHF.

This clonotype appeared many times. The CDR3 DNA is TGCAGCGTTGTCCCCAGGGAAGAGACCCAGTACTTC. It codes for CSVVPREETQYF. V and J are TRBV29-1 and TRBJ2-5, with D maybe TRBD1 (5 bases). CDR3 size: 12 residues. The germline V gene has CDR1 SQVTM and CDR2 ANQGSEA. The V and J ends lost 4 bases and 3 bases respectively, with 9 bases between them.

This clonotype has only a few counts. V and J are TRBV15 and TRBJ2-1; TRBD1 or TRBD2 may be the D gene (7 bases each). Trimming left V 3 bases short and J 8 bases short, with 11 bases between. Germline V gene lookup returns CDR1 LNHNV and CDR2 YYDKDF (reference sequence). CDR3 length: 13 amino acids. Written as DNA, the CDR3 is TGTGCCACCAGCAGGGCAGGGGGGGATGAGCAGTTCTTC. Encoded protein: CATSRAGGDEQFF.

This clonotype was recorded at least ten times. This chain uses TRBV27 with TRBJ2-3; 10 bases are a match to TRBD2. Germline V CDR1 and CDR2: MNHEY, SMNVEV (reference sequence). The length of the CDR3 is 15 residues. Unmatched junction bases numbered 7, after V lost 6 bases and J lost 4 bases. The CDR3 is CASSPLAGVPDTQYF. CDR3 in DNA: TGTGCCAGCAGCCCCCTAGCGGGAGTGCCAGATACGCAGTATTTT.

Many counts were recorded for this clonotype. The chain uses TRBV7-2 and TRBJ2-7; 10 nucleotides align to TRBD1. Germline CDR1 reads SGHTA; CDR2 reads FQGNSA. The CDR3 has 15 amino acids. The junction had 2 bases not matched to a gene; V was cut back by 1 base and J by 2 bases. Here the CDR3 reads CASSLVGTGAYEQYF. The CDR3 bases are TGTGCCAGCAGCTTAGTTGGGACAGGGGCCTACGAGCAGTACTTC.

This clonotype was recorded a few times. The rearrangement links TRBV6-6 to TRBJ1-2, with 7 bases lining up with TRBD1. The germline gives CDR1 MNHNY, CDR2 SVGAGI (reference sequence). The junction had 11 bases not matched to a gene; V was cut back by 8 bases and J by 5 bases. This CDR3 has 14 amino acids. This chain's CDR3 is CASLGGTVYYGYTF. The CDR3 bases are TGTGCCAGCCTGGGCGGGACAGTCTATTATGGCTACACCTTC.

This clonotype has ten or more counts. The chain carries TRBV6-1 and TRBJ1-2; 7 bases match TRBD1. This CDR3 has 13 amino acids. In germline, CDR1 is MNHNS, CDR2 SASEGT. Trimming at V came to 2 bases and at J to 6 bases, leaving 3 bases not matched to a gene. The chain's CDR3 is CASSETTGNGYTF. CDR3 DNA sequence: TGTGCCAGCAGTGAAACGACAGGGAATGGCTACACCTTC.

In its sample, this clonotype was seen many times. The chain employs TRBV5-4 and TRBJ1-2, with a weak D call TRBD1 (5 bases). CDR1 and CDR2 from the germline V gene are SGHNT and YYREEE (reference sequence). Between the trimmed V and J ends, which lost 2 bases and 6 bases, there was a span of 8 bases. The length of the CDR3 is 12 residues. The CDR3 region is CASSLQENGYTF. As DNA, the CDR3 is TGTGCCAGCAGCTTACAGGAGAATGGCTACACCTTC.

The chain's CDR3 is CASSPPGPTDTQYF. CDR3 in DNA: TGTGCCAGCAGCCCCCCAGGACCCACAGATACGCAGTATTTT. The chain has TRBV7-9 and TRBJ2-3; no clear D. Trimming stripped 5 bases from V and 2 bases from J, with 11 bases between. The CDR3 covers 14 residues. Looked up from germline, CDR1 is SEHNR and CDR2 is FQNEAQ (reference sequence).

This clonotype was detected ten times or more. The chain carries TRBV20-1 and TRBJ2-3; a possible D gene is TRBD1 (6 bases). Germline V lookup: CDR1 DFQATT, CDR2 SNEGSKA (reference sequence). The V end was cut by 7 bases, the J end by 2 bases, with 13 bases between. The CDR3 has 13 amino acids. CDR3 nucleotides: TGCAGTGTTCCGGGACACCCCACAGATACGCAGTATTTT. Residues: CSVPGHPTDTQYF.

This clonotype was seen repeatedly, ten times or more. The junction shows a germline mismatch at one end, possibly a read error. The rearrangement joins TRBV3-1 to TRBJ1-4; 12 nucleotides agree with TRBD1. CDR1 is LGHDT and CDR2 is YNNKEL in the germline V gene (reference sequence). There are 16 residues in the CDR3. CDR3 bases: TGCGCCAGCAGCCAAGATCTGGGGACAGGGGGCGAAAAACTGTTTTTT. This codes for CASSQDLGTGGEKLFF.

J is TRBJ2-2 and V is TRBV10-3; D could derive from TRBD1 or TRBD2 (5 bases each). The CDR3 contains 14 residues. CDR1 and CDR2 from the germline V gene are ENHRY and SYGVKD. Trimming removed 10 bases at V and 0 bases at J, with 12 bases between. As DNA, the CDR3 is TGTGCCACCTCGGGGCAGGCGAACACCGGGGAGCTGTTTTTT. Encoded protein: CATSGQANTGELFF.

With regard to this clonotype: A clone one base away is much larger, so this may be a read error. The chain joins TRBV18 to TRBJ1-1; 7 nucleotides match TRBD1. The CDR3 has 13 residues. J gave up 2 bases and V 7 bases, and 4 bases lay outside the gene matches. The germline V gene encodes CDR1 KGHSH and CDR2 LQKENI. CDR3 nucleotide sequence: TGTGCCAGCTTACAGGGGACCAACACTGAAGCTTTCTTT. The encoded protein is CASLQGTNTEAFF.

This clonotype was seen many times. The chain uses TRBV20-1 and TRBJ1-3; D ambiguous. The germline CDR1 and CDR2 sequences are DFQATT and SNEGSKA (reference sequence). The CDR3 has 14 residues. V gave up 1 base and J gave up 2 bases, with 9 bases separating them. The CDR3 is CSARASGAGNTIYF. In nucleotides, the CDR3 is TGCAGTGCTAGAGCGTCTGGCGCTGGAAACACCATATATTTT.

In this sample, this clonotype turned up many times. This chain uses TRBV18 with TRBJ2-7; 10 bases fit TRBD1. The germline CDR1 and CDR2 sequences are KGHSH and LQKENI. V dropped 4 bases and J dropped 5; count of bases not matched to a gene: 5. CDR3 size: 14 residues. Here the CDR3 reads CASSLRQGAHEQYF. The CDR3 DNA follows: TGTGCCAGCTCACTAAGACAGGGGGCACACGAGCAGTACTTC.

This clonotype was counted at least ten times. The rearrangement links TRBV7-2 to TRBJ2-5; no clear D gene. Germline CDR1 reads SGHTA; CDR2 reads FQGNSA. The CDR3 contains 13 residues. Trimming pared 5 bases from V and 0 bases from J, leaving 7 bases between. The CDR3 region has the DNA TGTGCCAGCAGCGCGTGGGACCAAGAGACCCAGTACTTC. It yields the protein CASSAWDQETQYF.

This clonotype was found many times. The rearrangement uses TRBV20-1 and TRBJ2-2, with 11 bases that match TRBD2. This CDR3 is 14 amino acids long. Germline V gene lookup returns CDR1 DFQATT and CDR2 SNEGSKA (reference sequence). V was pared by 6 bases and J by 3 bases, with 3 bases of the junction left unmatched. CDR3 DNA: TGCAGTGCAGTAGCGGGGGGGCACACCGGGGAGCTGTTTTTT. Residues: CSAVAGGHTGELFF.

This clonotype has more than one count but fewer than ten. The chain carries TRBV7-9 and TRBJ1-1, with D tentatively TRBD1 (6 bases). This CDR3 is built from 11 residues. Germline V CDR1 and CDR2: SEHNR, FQNEAQ (reference sequence). Deletions cut 8 bases from V and 9 bases from J, with 13 bases between. The CDR3, as DNA: TGTGCCAGCTCACACGGACAGCAAGCTTTCTTT. The encoded protein is CASSHGQQAFF.

This clonotype was observed a handful of times. CDR3 coding DNA: TGTGCCAGCAGCTTGACGGGACAGGGGGCCGCTGAAGCTTTCTTT. Residues: CASSLTGQGAAEAFF. The gene calls are TRBV5-6 and TRBJ1-1; 12 bases fit TRBD1. The CDR3 contains 15 residues. Germline assignment: CDR1 SGHDT and CDR2 YYEEEE. V trimming: 1 base; J trimming: 6 bases; junction bases outside the gene matches: 4.

The table lists this clonotype with many counts. V is TRBV7-2 and J is TRBJ2-1, with D uncertain. This CDR3 has 11 amino acids. Germline V gives CDR1 SGHTA, CDR2 FQGNSA. Deletions cut 8 bases from V and 4 bases from J, with 6 bases between. The CDR3 coding sequence is TGTGCCAGCGACGGGTACAATGAGCAGTTCTTC. Translating it yields CASDGYNEQFF.

This clonotype is medium-sized within its sample. The chain combines TRBV7-2 with TRBJ1-4, with TRBD1 matching 8 bases. The junction had 1 base not matched to a gene; V was cut back by 2 bases and J by 2 bases. The CDR3 length is 15 residues. Germline CDR1 reads SGHTA; CDR2 reads FQGNSA. The CDR3 nucleotides are TGTGCCAGCAGCTTAAGACAGGGGACTAATGAAAAACTGTTTTTT. Amino acid sequence: CASSLRQGTNEKLFF.

This clonotype was found a few times. V and J are TRBV2 and TRBJ2-7, with 11 bases that match TRBD2. V was pared by 7 bases and J by 3 bases, with 5 bases of the junction left unmatched. Germline CDR1 is SNHLY and CDR2 is FYNNEI. CDR3 length equals 14 residues. CDR3 sequence (DNA): TGTGCCAGCACCTCCGGACTAGCGGGCTACGAGCAGTACTTC. Protein sequence: CASTSGLAGYEQYF. Complete variable domain (other parts from reference TRBV2 and TRBJ2-7): EPEVTQTPSHQVTQMGQEVILRCVPISNHLYFYWYRQILGQKVEFLVSFYNNEISEKSEIFDDQFSVERPDGSNFTLKIRSTKLEDSAMYFCASTSGLAGYEQYFGPGTRLTVT.

This clonotype was detected many times. V gene TRBV11-2 combines with J gene TRBJ2-1; D is undetermined. Germline CDR1 and CDR2: SGHAT and FQNNGV. The CDR3 totals 12 residues. Trimming stripped 5 bases from V and 5 bases from J, with 7 bases between. Here the CDR3 reads CASSPGHNEQFF. For the CDR3, the DNA is TGTGCCAGCAGCCCGGGCCACAATGAGCAGTTCTTC.